This passage covers 5 T cell receptor beta chains from one sample sequenced in a study of control samples from healthy donors and cancer patients. Clones were sequenced by immunoSEQ multiplex PCR, and TCRdb holds only the in-frame ones, with some missing. The sample lists 130,000 to 150,000 clones; roughly 92% were seen once. The specimen was blood. Receptors originate from a man aged 25 to 45 in good health.

V gene TRBV7-3 combines with J gene TRBJ2-1; D might be TRBD2 (5 bases). Germline V lookup: CDR1 SGHTA, CDR2 FQGTGA. There are 15 residues in the CDR3. V gave up 2 bases and J gave up 8 bases, with 16 bases separating them. CDR3 region: CASSLRGGVSYEQFF. In DNA, the CDR3 is TGTGCCAGCAGCTTACGGGGTGGGGTTAGCTATGAGCAGTTCTTC.

This clone was counted a few times. The rearrangement joins TRBV2 to TRBJ2-5; D unclear. CDR1 is SNHLY and CDR2 is FYNNEI in the germline V gene. The CDR3 contains 13 residues. The germline V and J ends were trimmed by 3 bases and 5 bases, with 10 bases remaining between them. The CDR3 sequence is CASSEVLGETQYF. CDR3 coding DNA: TGTGCCAGCAGTGAGGTATTGGGGGAGACCCAGTACTTC.

This chain uses TRBV30 with TRBJ1-5, with 7 bases matching TRBD1. The CDR3 is 13 residues long. Germline V lookup: CDR1 GTSNPN, CDR2 SVGIG (reference sequence). Germline trimming cut 5 bases from V and 4 bases from J; bases unmatched to any gene: 5. CDR3 sequence: CAWGTGVNQPQHF. The CDR3 DNA reads as TGTGCCTGGGGAACAGGGGTTAATCAGCCCCAGCATTTT.

V is TRBV4-2 and J is TRBJ2-7; the D gene is possibly TRBD2 (5 bases). Germline V gene lookup returns CDR1 LGHNA and CDR2 YNFKEQ. This CDR3 is built from 15 residues. The V gene lost 1 base and the J gene lost 1 base, with 11 bases spanning the gap. CDR3: CASSQGEGESYEQYF. DNA of the CDR3: TGTGCCAGCAGCCAAGGCGAGGGAGAATCCTACGAGCAGTACTTC.

There are many counts of this clone. V usage is TRBV19 and J usage is TRBJ2-3; 7 nucleotides align to TRBD2. Trimming took 7 bases from V and 1 from J; bases not matched to a gene: 8. Germline V gene data show CDR1 as LNHDA and CDR2 as SQIVND (reference sequence). This CDR3 comprises 15 residues. The CDR3 sequence is CASTTAAGRTDTQYF. For the CDR3, the DNA is TGTGCCAGTACTACGGCAGCGGGGCGCACAGATACGCAGTATTTT.